Below are 12 T cell receptor beta chains sequenced from a single sample in a study of vaccination effects on CD4 cells after COVID-19. Once cultured for under 11 days, the cells underwent separation to obtain CD4+ T cells. These TCRs' antigens remain unknown. Using immunoSEQ multiplex PCR, the repertoire was profiled, and TCRdb retains in-frame clones only, with some absent. This table has about 48,000 clones, 67% appearing once. This specimen was CD4+ T cells from PBMCs cultured without peptide, taken before COVID-19 vaccination. These receptor sequences come from a human donor who received a COVID-19 vaccine.

J is TRBJ1-5 and V is TRBV2; no clear D gene. This CDR3 contains 15 residues. The germline gives CDR1 SNHLY, CDR2 FYNNEI. V shed 10 bases and J shed 5 bases, with 21 bases lying between them. This CDR3 reads CATKTSIRRDQPQHF. CDR3 coding DNA: TGTGCCACCAAAACCTCCATAAGGAGGGATCAGCCCCAGCATTTT.

This clone was counted many times. The chain joins TRBV2 to TRBJ2-3; possibly TRBD2 for D (5 bases). This CDR3 region has 12 residues. Trimming pared 6 bases from V and 6 bases from J, leaving 10 bases between. Germline V lookup: CDR1 SNHLY, CDR2 FYNNEI. The CDR3 nucleotides are TGTGCCAGCAGCCCACTAGAGGATACGCAGTATTTT. Translating it yields CASSPLEDTQYF.

The chain employs TRBV6-4 and TRBJ2-3, with D uncertain. V was shortened by 7 bases and J by 8 bases, with 10 bases between the two germline ends. The CDR3 covers 11 residues. Germline V gene sequence: CDR1 MRHNA, CDR2 SNTAGT. This CDR3 is CASIFVGTQYF. The CDR3 DNA reads as TGTGCCAGCATTTTCGTGGGTACGCAGTATTTT.

The V call is TRBV19, the J call TRBJ1-5; 9 nucleotides agree with TRBD1. This CDR3 has 16 amino acids. Germline CDR1 reads LNHDA; CDR2 reads SQIVND (reference sequence). V trimming: 4 bases; J trimming: 0 bases; junction bases outside the gene matches: 4. As DNA, the CDR3 is TGTGCCAGTAGTAAGACAGGGGGGGTTAGCAATCAGCCCCAGCATTTT. Amino acid sequence: CASSKTGGVSNQPQHF.

The chain uses TRBV11-3 and TRBJ2-1; possibly TRBD2 for D (6 bases). V lost 4 bases and J 6 bases, leaving 10 bases between the germline ends. Per germline, CDR1 SGHNT and CDR2 YENEEA. The CDR3 spans 13 residues. The CDR3: CASSSLASNEQFF. The CDR3 DNA follows: TGTGCCAGCAGCTCGCTAGCGAGCAATGAGCAGTTCTTC. The variable domain in full, with the rest retrieved from reference TRBV11-3 and TRBJ2-1, is EAGVVQSPRYKIIEKKQPVAFWCNPISGHNTLYWYLQNLGQGPELLIRYENEEAVDDSQLPKDRFSAERLKGVDSTLKIQPAELGDSAVYLCASSSLASNEQFFGPGTRLTVL.

V gene TRBV6-1 combines with J gene TRBJ1-5, with TRBD1 matching over 8 bases. The germline gives CDR1 MNHNS, CDR2 SASEGT. The CDR3 extends over 14 amino acids. V was clipped by 3 bases and J by 4 bases; unmatched bases: 2. CDR3 residues: CASSENRGNQPQHF. Written as DNA, the CDR3 is TGTGCCAGCAGTGAGAACAGGGGGAATCAGCCCCAGCATTTT.

The V gene is TRBV30, the J gene TRBJ1-4; D is perhaps TRBD1 (5 bases). The CDR3 is 14 residues long. Germline values: CDR1 GTSNPN, CDR2 SVGIG (reference sequence). The V end was cut by 0 bases, the J end by 8 bases, with 13 bases between. The DNA for the CDR3 is TGTGCCTGGAGTGTAGCGGTTCCAGGGGAAAAACTGTTTTTT. Translating gives CAWSVAVPGEKLFF. Drawing the rest from reference TRBV30 and TRBJ1-4, the complete variable domain is SQTIHQWPATLVQPVGSPLSLECTVEGTSNPNLYWYRQAAGRGLQLLFYSVGIGQISSEVPQNLSASRPQDRQFILSSKKLLLSDSGFYLCAWSVAVPGEKLFFGSGTQLSVL.

This clone was detected only a few times. The CDR3 nucleotides read TGTGCCATCAGTGACCTTAGACAGGGGAATTCACCCCTCCACTTT. Its protein is CAISDLRQGNSPLHF. The genes are TRBV10-3 and TRBJ1-6; 8 nucleotides agree with TRBD1. Germline V gives CDR1 ENHRY, CDR2 SYGVKD. CDR3 size: 15 residues. The junction had 5 bases not matched to a gene; V was cut back by 3 bases and J by 7 bases.

The rearrangement joins TRBV5-6 to TRBJ2-5; weak D call: TRBD2 (6 bases). The V gene's germline CDR1 is SGHDT and CDR2 YYEEEE. V lost 5 bases and J 4 bases, leaving 18 bases between the germline ends. The CDR3 length is 15 residues. The CDR3 DNA is TGTGCCAGCAGTCTCAGGCGACTGGGGGGAGAGACCCAGTACTTC. Protein sequence: CASSLRRLGGETQYF.

The table lists this clone with a count of one. This chain links TRBV19 with TRBJ2-3; TRBD2 aligns across 11 bases. Germline CDR1 and CDR2: LNHDA and SQIVND (reference sequence). The CDR3 length is 15 residues. J gave up 4 bases and V 7 bases, and 7 bases lay outside the gene matches. In DNA, the CDR3 is TGTGCCAGTAACAGAGTAGCGGGAGGGCCAGATACGCAGTATTTT. As protein: CASNRVAGGPDTQYF.

The J gene is TRBJ2-3, the V gene TRBV29-1; D call uncertain. CDR1 SQVTM and CDR2 ANQGSEA come from the germline V gene. CDR3 length: 13 amino acids. V lost 5 bases to trimming and J lost 2 bases, with 11 bases between them. The CDR3 reads CSVRMGYTDTQYF. The CDR3 DNA reads TGCAGCGTTAGGATGGGATACACAGATACGCAGTATTTT.

The chain recombines TRBV28 with TRBJ1-1; unclear D gene. The germline V and J ends were trimmed by 6 bases and 3 bases, with 8 bases remaining between them. This CDR3 contains 12 residues. CDR1 MDHEN and CDR2 SYDVKM come from the germline V gene. The CDR3: CASRGFDTEAFF. The CDR3 nucleotides read TGTGCCAGCAGGGGTTTCGACACTGAAGCTTTCTTT. Complete variable domain (other parts from reference TRBV28 and TRBJ1-1): DVKVTQSSRYLVKRTGEKVFLECVQDMDHENMFWYRQDPGLGLRLIYFSYDVKMKEKGDIPEGYSVSREKKERFSLILESASTNQTSMYLCASRGFDTEAFFGQGTRLTVV.